Listed below are T cell receptor beta chains from one sample, sequenced in a study of blood T cell repertoires in COVID-19. Sequencing used immunoSEQ multiplex PCR; TCRdb keeps in-frame clones, though not all of them. The top ten hold roughly 10% of the sample, which has over 95,000 clones, roughly 80% seen once. Sequences were obtained from peripheral blood. The receptors stem from a human donor in a cohort sampled during active COVID-19. The CDR3 runs from the conserved cysteine through the conserved F or W. Each record gives: clone size, J gene, V gene, D gene, CDR3 protein, CDR3 DNA. D genes are given only for firm matches. Rows give clone size only sometimes, using once, few, many, or a class for an expanded clone.

>NA|TRBJ2-1|TRBV12-1|NA
CASSPRSSSYNEQFF
TGTGCCAGCAGCCCACGGAGTAGCTCCTACAATGAGCAGTTCTTC
>NA|TRBJ2-4|TRBV7-2|NA
CASSLSGVAIQYF
TGTGCCAGCAGCTTATCGGGGGTAGCCATTCAGTACTTC
>NA|TRBJ1-6|TRBV2|NA
CASSLNRVKLREDNSPLHF
TGTGCCAGCAGCCTCAACAGGGTCAAATTGCGAGAAGACAATTCACCCCTCCACTTT
>medium-sized|TRBJ2-2|TRBV7-2|NA
CASRGQVSTGELFF
TGTGCCAGCAGGGGACAAGTTTCCACCGGGGAGCTGTTTTTT
>NA|TRBJ2-7|TRBV30|NA
CAWSVSRSLGSDEQYF
TGTGCCTGGAGTGTATCTCGGTCCCTCGGGTCCGACGAGCAGTACTTC
>NA|TRBJ2-5|TRBV28|TRBD2
CASTPWLAGSRETQYF
TGTGCCAGCACCCCCTGGCTAGCGGGATCTCGAGAGACCCAGTACTTC
>NA|TRBJ2-7|TRBV11-1|NA
CASSLFRGAVQYF
TGTGCCAGCAGCTTATTCCGGGGGGCGGTCCAGTACTTC
>NA|TRBJ2-7|TRBV6-5|TRBD1
CASSSGWTGPYEQYF
TGTGCCAGCAGTTCCGGCTGGACAGGGCCCTACGAGCAGTACTTC
>few|TRBJ2-2|TRBV12-3/TRBV12-4|NA
CASYRGGTGELFF
TGTGCCAGCTACCGGGGTGGGACCGGGGAGCTGTTTTTT
>NA|TRBJ1-1|TRBV14|TRBD1
CASSQFRRDSEAFF
TGTGCCAGCAGCCAATTTAGACGGGACAGTGAAGCTTTCTTT
>NA|TRBJ1-1|TRBV6-1|NA
CASSEYRETEAFF
TGTGCCAGCAGTGAATACAGGGAGACTGAAGCTTTCTTT
>NA|TRBJ1-1|TRBV19|TRBD1
CASSRDRVNTEAFF
TGTGCCAGTAGCCGGGACAGGGTTAACACTGAAGCTTTCTTT
>NA|TRBJ1-1|TRBV27|TRBD1
CASSLAGTGAQNTEAFF
TGTGCCAGCAGTTTAGCCGGGACAGGGGCGCAGAACACTGAAGCTTTCTTT
>NA|TRBJ1-5|TRBV25-1|NA
CASRARRQKNNQPQHF
TGTGCCAGCAGGGCCCGCCGACAGAAAAACAATCAGCCCCAGCATTTT
>NA|TRBJ1-1|TRBV19|NA
CASSDTLNTEAFF
TGTGCCAGTAGTGACACACTGAACACTGAAGCTTTCTTT
>NA|TRBJ1-1|TRBV3-1/TRBV3-2|NA
CASGEGYTEAFF
TGTGCCAGCGGGGAGGGATACACTGAAGCTTTCTTT
>NA|TRBJ1-2|TRBV11-3|TRBD1
CASSLDPETGRGYTF
TGTGCCAGCAGCTTAGATCCGGAGACAGGGCGAGGCTACACCTTC
>NA|TRBJ2-1|TRBV7-9|TRBD2
CASSRGTSGGGEQFF
TGTGCCAGCAGCCGAGGGACTAGCGGGGGAGGGGAGCAGTTCTTC